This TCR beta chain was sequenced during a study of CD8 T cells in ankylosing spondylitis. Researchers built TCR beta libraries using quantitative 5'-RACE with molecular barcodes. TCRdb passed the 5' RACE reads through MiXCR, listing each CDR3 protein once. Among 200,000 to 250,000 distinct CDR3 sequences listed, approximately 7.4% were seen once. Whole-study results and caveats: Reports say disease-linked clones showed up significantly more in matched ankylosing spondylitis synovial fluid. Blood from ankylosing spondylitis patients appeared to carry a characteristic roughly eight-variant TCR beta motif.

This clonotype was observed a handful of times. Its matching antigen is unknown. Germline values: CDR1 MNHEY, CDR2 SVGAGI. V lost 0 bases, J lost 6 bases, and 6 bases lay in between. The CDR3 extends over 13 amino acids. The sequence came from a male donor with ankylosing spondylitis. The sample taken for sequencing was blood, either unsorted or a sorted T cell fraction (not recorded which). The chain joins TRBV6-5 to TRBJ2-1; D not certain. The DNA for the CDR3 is TGTGCCAGCAGTTACTCCGGTTTCAATGAGCAGTTCTTC. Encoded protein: CASSYSGFNEQFF.